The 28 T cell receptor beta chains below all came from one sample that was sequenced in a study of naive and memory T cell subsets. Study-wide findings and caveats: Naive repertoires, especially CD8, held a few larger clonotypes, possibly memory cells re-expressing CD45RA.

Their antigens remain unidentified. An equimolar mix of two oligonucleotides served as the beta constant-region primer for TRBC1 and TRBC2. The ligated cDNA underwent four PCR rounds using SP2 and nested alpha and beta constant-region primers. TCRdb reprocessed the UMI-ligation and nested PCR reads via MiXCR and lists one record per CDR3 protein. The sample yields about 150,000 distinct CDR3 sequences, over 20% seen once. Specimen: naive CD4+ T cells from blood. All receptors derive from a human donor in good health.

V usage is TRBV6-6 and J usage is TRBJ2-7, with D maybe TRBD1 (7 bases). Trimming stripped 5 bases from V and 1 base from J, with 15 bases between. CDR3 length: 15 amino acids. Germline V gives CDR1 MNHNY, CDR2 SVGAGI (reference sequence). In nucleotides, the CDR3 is TGTGCCAGCAGTCTACGGGACAGCGGGTCCTACGAGCAGTACTTC. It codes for CASSLRDSGSYEQYF.

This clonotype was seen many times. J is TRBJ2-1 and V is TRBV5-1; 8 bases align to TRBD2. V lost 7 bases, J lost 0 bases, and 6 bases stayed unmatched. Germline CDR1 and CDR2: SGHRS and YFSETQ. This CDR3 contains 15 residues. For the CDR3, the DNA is TGCGCCAGCTCCATTAGCGGGAACTCCTACAATGAGCAGTTCTTC. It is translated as CASSISGNSYNEQFF.

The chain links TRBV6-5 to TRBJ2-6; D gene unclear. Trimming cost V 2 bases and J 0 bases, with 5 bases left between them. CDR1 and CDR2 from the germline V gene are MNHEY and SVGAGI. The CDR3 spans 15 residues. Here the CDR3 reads CASSYRASGANVLTF. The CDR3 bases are TGTGCCAGCAGTTACCGGGCCTCTGGGGCCAACGTCCTGACTTTC.

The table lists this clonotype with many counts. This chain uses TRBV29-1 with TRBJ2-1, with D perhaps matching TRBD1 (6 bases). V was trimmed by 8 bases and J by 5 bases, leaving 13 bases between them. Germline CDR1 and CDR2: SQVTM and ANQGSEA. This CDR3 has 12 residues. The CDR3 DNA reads TGCAGCACCCGGACAGCGAACAATGAGCAGTTCTTC. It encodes CSTRTANNEQFF.

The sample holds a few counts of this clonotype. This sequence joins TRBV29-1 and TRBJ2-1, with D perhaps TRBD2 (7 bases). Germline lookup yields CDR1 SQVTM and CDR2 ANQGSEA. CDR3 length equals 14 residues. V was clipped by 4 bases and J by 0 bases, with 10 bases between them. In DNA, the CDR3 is TGCAGCGTTGCTCGGGGGGCCTCCTACAATGAGCAGTTCTTC. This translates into CSVARGASYNEQFF.

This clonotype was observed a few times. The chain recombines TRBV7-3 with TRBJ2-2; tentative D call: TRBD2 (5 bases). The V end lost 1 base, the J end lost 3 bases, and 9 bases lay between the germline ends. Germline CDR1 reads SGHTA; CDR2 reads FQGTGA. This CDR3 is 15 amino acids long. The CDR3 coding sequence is TGTGCCAGCAGCTTAATCACGGGATACACCGGGGAGCTGTTTTTT. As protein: CASSLITGYTGELFF.

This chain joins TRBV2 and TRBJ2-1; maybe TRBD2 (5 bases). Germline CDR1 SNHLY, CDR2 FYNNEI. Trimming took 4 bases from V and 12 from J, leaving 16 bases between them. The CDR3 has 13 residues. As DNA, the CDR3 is TGTGCCAGCAGTGGGAAACTAGGGCTGTGGCAGTTCTTC. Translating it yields CASSGKLGLWQFF.

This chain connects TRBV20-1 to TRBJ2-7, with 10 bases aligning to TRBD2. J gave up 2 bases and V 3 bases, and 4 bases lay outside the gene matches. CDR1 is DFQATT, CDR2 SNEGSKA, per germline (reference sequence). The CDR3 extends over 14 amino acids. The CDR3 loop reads CSARGLAPTYEQYF. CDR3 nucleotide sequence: TGCAGTGCTAGGGGACTAGCGCCAACCTACGAGCAGTACTTC.

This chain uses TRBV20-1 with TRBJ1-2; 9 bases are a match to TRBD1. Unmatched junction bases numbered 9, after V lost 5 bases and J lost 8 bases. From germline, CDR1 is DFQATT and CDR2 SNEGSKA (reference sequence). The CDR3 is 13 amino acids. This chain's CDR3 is CSALRDRAEGYTF. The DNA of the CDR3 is TGCAGTGCTCTCCGGGACAGGGCAGAAGGCTACACCTTC.

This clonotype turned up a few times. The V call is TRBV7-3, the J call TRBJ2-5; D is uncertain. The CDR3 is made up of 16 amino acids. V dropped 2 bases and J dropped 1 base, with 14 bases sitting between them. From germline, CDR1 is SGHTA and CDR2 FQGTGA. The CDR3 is CASSLVASRTQETQYF. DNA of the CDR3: TGTGCCAGCAGCTTAGTTGCTTCAAGAACCCAAGAGACCCAGTACTTC.

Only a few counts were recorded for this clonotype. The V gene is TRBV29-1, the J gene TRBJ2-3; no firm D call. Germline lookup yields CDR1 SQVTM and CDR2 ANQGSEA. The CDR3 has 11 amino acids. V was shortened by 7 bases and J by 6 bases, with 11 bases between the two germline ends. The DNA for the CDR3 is TGCAGCGCCAGATTCGGGGATACGCAGTATTTT. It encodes CSARFGDTQYF.

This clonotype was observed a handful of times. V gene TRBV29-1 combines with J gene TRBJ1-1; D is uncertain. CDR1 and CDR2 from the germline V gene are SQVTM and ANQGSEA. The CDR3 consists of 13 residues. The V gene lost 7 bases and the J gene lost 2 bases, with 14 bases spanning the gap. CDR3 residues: CSARPNPNTEAFF. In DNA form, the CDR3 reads TGCAGCGCCAGACCGAACCCCAACACTGAAGCTTTCTTT. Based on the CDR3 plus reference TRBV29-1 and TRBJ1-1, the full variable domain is SAVISQKPSRDICQRGTSLTIQCQVDSQVTMMFWYRQQPGQSLTLIATANQGSEATYESGFVIDKFPISRPNLTFSTLTVSNMSPEDSSIYLCSARPNPNTEAFFGQGTRLTVV.

The CDR3 bases are TGTGCCAGCAGTGAGACACCCTCCTACGAGCAGTACTTC. It is translated as CASSETPSYEQYF. The chain links TRBV28 to TRBJ2-7; no definite D call. With 5 bases removed from V and 0 bases from J, the gap between germline ends came to 8 bases. The CDR3 consists of 13 residues. In germline, CDR1 is MDHEN, CDR2 SYDVKM.

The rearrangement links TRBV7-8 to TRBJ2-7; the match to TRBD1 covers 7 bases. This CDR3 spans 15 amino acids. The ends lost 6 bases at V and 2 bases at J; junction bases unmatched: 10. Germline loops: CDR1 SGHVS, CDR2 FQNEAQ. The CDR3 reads CASRRRTGSPYEQYF. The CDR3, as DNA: TGTGCCAGCAGGAGGCGGACAGGCTCACCCTACGAGCAGTACTTC.

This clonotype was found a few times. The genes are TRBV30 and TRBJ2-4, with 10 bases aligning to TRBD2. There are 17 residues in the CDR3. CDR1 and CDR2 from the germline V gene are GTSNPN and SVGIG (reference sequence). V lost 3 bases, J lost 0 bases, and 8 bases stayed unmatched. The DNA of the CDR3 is TGTGCCTGGAGAAAGCGGGAGGGATCCCTAGCCAAAAACATTCAGTACTTC. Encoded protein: CAWRKREGSLAKNIQYF.

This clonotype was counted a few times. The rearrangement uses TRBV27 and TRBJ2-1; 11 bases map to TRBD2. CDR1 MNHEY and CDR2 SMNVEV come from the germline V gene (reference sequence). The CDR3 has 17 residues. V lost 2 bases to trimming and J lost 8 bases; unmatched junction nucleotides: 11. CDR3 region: CASSLAIVTSGRHEQFF. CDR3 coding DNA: TGTGCCAGCAGTTTAGCTATTGTCACTAGCGGGAGACATGAGCAGTTCTTC.

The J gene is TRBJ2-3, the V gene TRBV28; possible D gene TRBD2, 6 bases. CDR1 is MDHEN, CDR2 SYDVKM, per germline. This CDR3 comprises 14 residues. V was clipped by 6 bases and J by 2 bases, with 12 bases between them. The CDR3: CASRPAGFTDTQYF. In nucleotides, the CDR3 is TGTGCCAGCAGGCCCGCGGGGTTCACAGATACGCAGTATTTT.

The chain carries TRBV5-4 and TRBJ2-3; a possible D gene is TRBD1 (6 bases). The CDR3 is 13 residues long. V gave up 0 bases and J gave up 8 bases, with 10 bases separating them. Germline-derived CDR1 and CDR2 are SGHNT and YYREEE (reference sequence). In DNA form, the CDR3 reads TGTGCCAGCAGCTTGGATCTGGACAGTACGCAGTATTTT. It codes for CASSLDLDSTQYF.

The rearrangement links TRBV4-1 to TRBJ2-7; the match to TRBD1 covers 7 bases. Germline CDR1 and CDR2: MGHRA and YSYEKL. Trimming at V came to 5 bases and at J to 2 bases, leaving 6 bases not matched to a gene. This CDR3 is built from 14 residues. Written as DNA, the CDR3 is TGCGCCAGCAGCTACCCTGGACAGGCCTACGAGCAGTACTTC. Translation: CASSYPGQAYEQYF.

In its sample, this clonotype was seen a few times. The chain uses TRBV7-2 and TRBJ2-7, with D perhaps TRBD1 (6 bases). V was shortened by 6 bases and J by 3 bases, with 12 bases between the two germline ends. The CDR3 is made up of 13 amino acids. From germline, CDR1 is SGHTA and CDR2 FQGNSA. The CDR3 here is CASRPGQSYEQYF. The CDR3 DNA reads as TGTGCCAGCAGGCCAGGACAGAGCTACGAGCAGTACTTC.

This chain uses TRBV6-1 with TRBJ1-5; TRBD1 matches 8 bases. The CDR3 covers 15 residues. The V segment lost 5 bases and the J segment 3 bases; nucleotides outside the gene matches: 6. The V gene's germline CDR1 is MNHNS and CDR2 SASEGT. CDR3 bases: TGTGCCAGCAGTACGGGACAGGCGTCCAATCAGCCCCAGCATTTT. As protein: CASSTGQASNQPQHF.

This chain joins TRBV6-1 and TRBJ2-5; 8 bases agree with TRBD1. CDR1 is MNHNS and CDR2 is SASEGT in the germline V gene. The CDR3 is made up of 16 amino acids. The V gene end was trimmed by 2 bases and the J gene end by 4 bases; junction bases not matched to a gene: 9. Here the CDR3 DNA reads TGTGCCAGCAGTGAATACTTGACAGGGGTGCTAGAGACCCAGTACTTC. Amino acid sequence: CASSEYLTGVLETQYF.

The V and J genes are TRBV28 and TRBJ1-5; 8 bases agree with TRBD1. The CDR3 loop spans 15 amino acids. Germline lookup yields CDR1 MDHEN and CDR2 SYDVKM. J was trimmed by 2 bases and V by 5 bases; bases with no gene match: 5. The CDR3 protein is CASSPLTGGNQPQHF. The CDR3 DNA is TGTGCCAGCAGTCCGTTGACAGGGGGCAATCAGCCCCAGCATTTT.

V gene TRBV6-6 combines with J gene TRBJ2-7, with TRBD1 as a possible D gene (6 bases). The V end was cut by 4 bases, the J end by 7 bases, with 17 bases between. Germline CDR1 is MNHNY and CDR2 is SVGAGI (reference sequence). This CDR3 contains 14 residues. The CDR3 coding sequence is TGTGCCAGCAGTTTAGACTCCGCGAGGGGGGAGCAGTACTTC. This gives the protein CASSLDSARGEQYF.

In DNA, the CDR3 is TGTGCCAGCAGACGGGACAGGGATTCCGAGCAGTACTTC. This gives the protein CASRRDRDSEQYF. The rearrangement joins TRBV12-3 or TRBV12-4 to TRBJ2-7, with TRBD1 matching 9 bases. The CDR3 loop spans 13 amino acids. V lost 6 bases, J lost 6 bases, and 6 bases stayed unmatched.

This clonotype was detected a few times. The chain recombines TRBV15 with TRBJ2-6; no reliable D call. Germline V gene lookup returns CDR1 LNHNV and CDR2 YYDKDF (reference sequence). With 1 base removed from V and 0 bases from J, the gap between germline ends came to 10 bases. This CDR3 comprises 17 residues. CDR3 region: CATSRVHGSSGANVLTF. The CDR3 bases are TGTGCCACCAGCAGAGTGCATGGTAGCTCTGGGGCCAACGTCCTGACTTTC.

CDR3 protein: CASTTTSGSREQYF. CDR3 coding DNA: TGTGCCAGCACAACGACTAGCGGGAGTCGCGAGCAGTACTTC. The chain is built from TRBV12-3 or TRBV12-4 and TRBJ2-7; 12 bases map to TRBD2. Germline trimming cut 7 bases from V and 6 bases from J; bases unmatched to any gene: 7. CDR3 length: 14 amino acids.

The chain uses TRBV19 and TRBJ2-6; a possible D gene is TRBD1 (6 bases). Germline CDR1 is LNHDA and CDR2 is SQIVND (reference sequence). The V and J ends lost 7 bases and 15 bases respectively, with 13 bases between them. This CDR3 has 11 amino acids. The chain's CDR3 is CASTLTGSLTF. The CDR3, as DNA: TGTGCCAGTACTCTGACAGGATCCCTGACTTTC.